This T cell receptor (beta chain) was retrieved from a study of cytomegalovirus exposure and HLA in healthy donors. Study findings and constraints: Most TCR sequences showed up rarely, but some public TCRs showed up in many donors. The authors enumerated some 170 TCR beta chains as linked to cytomegalovirus. In a later analysis, first-cohort TCR clusters were found to tend to co-occur in the 130 or so validation repertoires.

In its sample, this clone was seen a few times. Antigen: not known. TCRdb's copy holds only in-frame clones and misses some; the assay was immunoSEQ multiplex PCR. The sample holds under 400,000 clones, approximately 85% seen once. V lost 4 bases and J lost 2; bases outside the gene matches: 4. CDR1 is SGHRS and CDR2 is YFSETQ in the germline V gene. The CDR3 sequence is 14 residues long. This clonotype was sampled from a man aged 25 to 40 in good health and CMV-seronegative. The chain is built from TRBV5-1 and TRBJ2-7; 9 nucleotides line up with TRBD1. Sample: PBMCs. The CDR3 reads CASSGGQGTYEQYF. The CDR3 nucleotides are TGCGCCAGCAGCGGGGGACAGGGAACCTACGAGCAGTACTTC.